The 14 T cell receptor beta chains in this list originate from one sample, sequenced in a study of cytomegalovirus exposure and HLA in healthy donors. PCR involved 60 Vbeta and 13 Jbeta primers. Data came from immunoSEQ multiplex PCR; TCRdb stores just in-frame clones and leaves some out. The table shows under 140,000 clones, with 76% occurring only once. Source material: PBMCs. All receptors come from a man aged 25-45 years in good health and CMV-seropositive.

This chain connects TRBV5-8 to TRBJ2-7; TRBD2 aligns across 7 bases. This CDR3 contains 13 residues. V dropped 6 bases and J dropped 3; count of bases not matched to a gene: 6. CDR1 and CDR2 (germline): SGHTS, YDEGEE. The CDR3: CASTKRGNYEQYF. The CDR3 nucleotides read TGTGCCAGCACCAAGCGGGGAAACTACGAGCAGTACTTC.

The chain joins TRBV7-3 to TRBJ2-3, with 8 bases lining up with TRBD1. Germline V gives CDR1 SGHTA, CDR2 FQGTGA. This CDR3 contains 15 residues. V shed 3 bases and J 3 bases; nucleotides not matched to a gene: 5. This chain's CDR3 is CASSFGQGHTDTQYF. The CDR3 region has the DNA TGTGCCAGCAGCTTCGGACAGGGTCATACAGATACGCAGTATTTT. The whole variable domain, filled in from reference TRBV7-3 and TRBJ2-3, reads GAGVSQTPSNKVTEKGKYVELRCDPISGHTALYWYRQSLGQGPEFLIYFQGTGAADDSGLPNDRFFAVRPEGSVSTLKIQRTERGDSAVYLCASSFGQGHTDTQYFGPGTRLTVL.

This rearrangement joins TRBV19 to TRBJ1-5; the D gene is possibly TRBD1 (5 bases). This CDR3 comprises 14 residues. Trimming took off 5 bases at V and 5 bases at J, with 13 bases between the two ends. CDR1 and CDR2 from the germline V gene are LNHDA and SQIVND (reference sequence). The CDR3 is CASSEIGVDQPQHF. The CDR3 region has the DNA TGTGCCAGTAGTGAAATAGGGGTCGATCAGCCCCAGCATTTT. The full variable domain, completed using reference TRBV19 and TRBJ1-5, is DGGITQSPKYLFRKEGQNVTLSCEQNLNHDAMYWYRQDPGQGLRLIYYSQIVNDFQKGDIAEGYSVSREKKESFPLTVTSAQKNPTAFYLCASSEIGVDQPQHFGDGTRLSIL.

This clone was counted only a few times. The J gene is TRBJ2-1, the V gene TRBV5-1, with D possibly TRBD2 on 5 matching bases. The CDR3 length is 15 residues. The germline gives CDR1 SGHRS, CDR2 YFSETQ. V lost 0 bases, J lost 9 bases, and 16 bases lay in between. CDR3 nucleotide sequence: TGCGCCAGCAGCTTGGAACTAAGCCGGGCGGGTGAGCAGTTCTTC. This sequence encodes CASSLELSRAGEQFF.

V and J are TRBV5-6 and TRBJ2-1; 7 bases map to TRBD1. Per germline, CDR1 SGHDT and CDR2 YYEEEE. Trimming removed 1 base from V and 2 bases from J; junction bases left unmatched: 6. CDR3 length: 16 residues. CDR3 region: CASSLSLGQTYNEQFF. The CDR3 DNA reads TGTGCCAGCAGCTTGAGTCTGGGACAGACCTACAATGAGCAGTTCTTC.

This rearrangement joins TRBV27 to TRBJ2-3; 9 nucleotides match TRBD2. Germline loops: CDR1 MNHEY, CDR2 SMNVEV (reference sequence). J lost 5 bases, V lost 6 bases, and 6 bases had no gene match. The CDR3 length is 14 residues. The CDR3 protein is CASSRRGGGDTQYF. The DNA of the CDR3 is TGTGCCAGCAGCCGGCGGGGGGGAGGAGATACGCAGTATTTT.

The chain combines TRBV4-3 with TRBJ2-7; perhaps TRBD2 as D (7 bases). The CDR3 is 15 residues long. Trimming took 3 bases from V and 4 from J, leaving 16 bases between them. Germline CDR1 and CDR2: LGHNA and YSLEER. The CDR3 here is CASSHSRGAGYEQYF. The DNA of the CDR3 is TGCGCCAGCAGCCACAGTCGGGGGGCCGGGTACGAGCAGTACTTC.

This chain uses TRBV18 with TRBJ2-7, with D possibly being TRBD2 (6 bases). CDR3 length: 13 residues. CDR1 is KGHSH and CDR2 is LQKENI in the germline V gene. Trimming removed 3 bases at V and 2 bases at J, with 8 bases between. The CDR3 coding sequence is TGTGCCAGCTCACCGGGGAGGACCTACGAGCAGTACTTC. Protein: CASSPGRTYEQYF. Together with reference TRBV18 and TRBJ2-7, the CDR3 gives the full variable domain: NAGVMQNPRHLVRRRGQEARLRCSPMKGHSHVYWYRQLPEEGLKFMVYLQKENIIDESGMPKERFSAEFPKEGPSILRIQQVVRGDSAAYFCASSPGRTYEQYFGPGTRLTVT.

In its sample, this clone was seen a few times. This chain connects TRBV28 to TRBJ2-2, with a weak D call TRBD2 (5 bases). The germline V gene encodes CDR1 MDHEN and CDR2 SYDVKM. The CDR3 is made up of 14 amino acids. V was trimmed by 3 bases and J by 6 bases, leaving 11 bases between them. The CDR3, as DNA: TGTGCCAGCAGTTTGTTGGAGGATCCCGGGGAGCTGTTTTTT. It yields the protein CASSLLEDPGELFF.

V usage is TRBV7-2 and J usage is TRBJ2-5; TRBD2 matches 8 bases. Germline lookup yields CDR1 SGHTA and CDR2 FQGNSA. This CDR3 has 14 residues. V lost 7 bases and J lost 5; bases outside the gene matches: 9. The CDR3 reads CASIPPGGRETQYF. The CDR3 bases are TGTGCCAGCATCCCTCCGGGGGGGCGGGAGACCCAGTACTTC.

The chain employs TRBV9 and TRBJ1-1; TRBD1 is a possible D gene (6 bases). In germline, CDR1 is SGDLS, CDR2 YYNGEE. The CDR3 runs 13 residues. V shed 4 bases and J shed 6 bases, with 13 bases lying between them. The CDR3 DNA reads TGTGCCAGCAGCTTAAGCCAGGGGTCTGAAGCTTTCTTT. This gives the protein CASSLSQGSEAFF.

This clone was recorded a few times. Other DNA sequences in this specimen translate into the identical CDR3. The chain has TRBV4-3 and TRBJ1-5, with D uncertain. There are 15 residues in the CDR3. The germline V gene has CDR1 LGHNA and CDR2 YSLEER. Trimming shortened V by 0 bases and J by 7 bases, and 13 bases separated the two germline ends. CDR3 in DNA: TGCGCCAGCAGCCAAGATGCAGGAGGTCAACAGCCCCAGCATTTT. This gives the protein CASSQDAGGQQPQHF.

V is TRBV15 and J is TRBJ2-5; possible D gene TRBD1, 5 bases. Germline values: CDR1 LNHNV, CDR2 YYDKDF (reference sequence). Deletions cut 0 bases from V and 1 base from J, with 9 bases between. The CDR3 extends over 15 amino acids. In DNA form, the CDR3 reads TGTGCCACCAGCAGAGATTTTGACAGCCAAGAGACCCAGTACTTC. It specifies CATSRDFDSQETQYF.

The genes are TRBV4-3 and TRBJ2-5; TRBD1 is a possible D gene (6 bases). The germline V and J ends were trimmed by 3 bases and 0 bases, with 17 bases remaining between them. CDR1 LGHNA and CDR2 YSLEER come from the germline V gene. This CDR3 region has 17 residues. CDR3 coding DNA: TGCGCCAGCAGCCAGGATAGGACAGATTTGTACCAAGAGACCCAGTACTTC. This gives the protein CASSQDRTDLYQETQYF.